Listed here are 18 T cell receptor beta chains from one sample, sequenced in a study of blood T cell repertoires in COVID-19. Produced via immunoSEQ multiplex PCR; TCRdb's table is partial and in-frame only. The repertoire consists of under 250,000 clones, with about 90% occurring once and the leading ten covering 3% to 3.5%. Sequencing used peripheral blood. Source of these receptors: a man between 18 and 35 years old with active or convalescent COVID-19.

This rearrangement joins TRBV5-4 to TRBJ1-1; TRBD1 might be the D (6 bases). Germline CDR1 SGHNT, CDR2 YYREEE (reference sequence). This CDR3 is built from 14 residues. V was shortened by 6 bases and J by 1 base, with 13 bases between the two germline ends. This CDR3 is CASTGRGGNTEAFF. The CDR3 DNA follows: TGTGCCAGCACCGGGAGGGGGGGGAACACTGAAGCTTTCTTT.

The gene calls are TRBV19 and TRBJ1-2, with D possibly TRBD1 on 5 matching bases. This CDR3 is 13 amino acids long. CDR1 is LNHDA and CDR2 is SQIVND in the germline V gene (reference sequence). V lost 5 bases, J lost 7 bases, and 14 bases lay in between. CDR3: CASSSDMGLGYTF. In DNA form, the CDR3 reads TGTGCCAGTAGTTCCGACATGGGGCTTGGCTACACCTTC.

V gene TRBV19 combines with J gene TRBJ2-1; perhaps TRBD2 as D (6 bases). The germline gives CDR1 LNHDA, CDR2 SQIVND (reference sequence). The V end lost 7 bases, the J end lost 4 bases, and 20 bases lay between the germline ends. This CDR3 contains 16 residues. The CDR3 region has the DNA TGTGCCAGTACCCCGAGGAGGGATCATTCTTACAATGAGCAGTTCTTC. Translation: CASTPRRDHSYNEQFF.

V is TRBV28 and J is TRBJ2-3; 9 bases match TRBD2. V shed 8 bases and J 5 bases; nucleotides not matched to a gene: 11. The CDR3 sequence is 15 residues long. The V gene's germline CDR1 is MDHEN and CDR2 SYDVKM. DNA for the CDR3: TGTGCCAGCGGCGAATATGCGGGAGGGAAAGATACGCAGTATTTT. Its protein product is CASGEYAGGKDTQYF.

DNA for the CDR3: TGTGCCTGGAGTAGAGAGGGCTATGGCTACACCTTC. Translating it yields CAWSREGYGYTF. The V call is TRBV30, the J call TRBJ1-2; D not certain. Trimming left V 2 bases short and J 4 bases short, with 8 bases between. CDR1 and CDR2 (germline): GTSNPN, SVGIG (reference sequence). The CDR3 runs 12 residues.

The V gene is TRBV29-1, the J gene TRBJ1-2; D is perhaps TRBD1 (6 bases). This CDR3 is built from 13 residues. CDR1 is SQVTM and CDR2 is ANQGSEA in the germline V gene. Deletions cut 5 bases from V and 5 bases from J, with 15 bases between. CDR3 amino acids: CSVRDIDPYGYTF. The DNA for the CDR3 is TGCAGCGTTCGGGACATAGACCCATATGGCTACACCTTC. Looking up the rest from reference TRBV29-1 and TRBJ1-2 gives the full variable domain: SAVISQKPSRDICQRGTSLTIQCQVDSQVTMMFWYRQQPGQSLTLIATANQGSEATYESGFVIDKFPISRPNLTFSTLTVSNMSPEDSSIYLCSVRDIDPYGYTFGSGTRLTVV.

V and J are TRBV6-5 and TRBJ2-7, with a possible D match to TRBD2 (6 bases). Trimming removed 6 bases from V and 5 bases from J, with 14 bases in between. CDR3 length: 13 residues. Germline V gene lookup returns CDR1 MNHEY and CDR2 SVGAGI. The CDR3 sequence: CASREGPVDEQYF. CDR3 in DNA: TGTGCCAGCAGGGAGGGCCCGGTAGACGAGCAGTACTTC.

This chain connects TRBV5-6 to TRBJ1-5; 7 bases are a match to TRBD1. Losses at the gene ends were 4 bases for V and 7 bases for J; bases not matched to a gene: 8. The CDR3 is 14 residues long. Germline CDR1 reads SGHDT; CDR2 reads YYEEEE. The CDR3 spells CASSAMGQYQPQHF. In DNA, the CDR3 is TGTGCCAGCAGCGCGATGGGACAGTACCAGCCCCAGCATTTT.

This chain connects TRBV18 to TRBJ2-5, with 8 bases aligning to TRBD1. The CDR3 is 16 residues long. V shed 1 base and J 4 bases; nucleotides not matched to a gene: 8. Looked up from germline, CDR1 is KGHSH and CDR2 is LQKENI. In DNA form, the CDR3 reads TGTGCCAGCTCACCACAGGACAGGGCTGAGGGAGAGACCCAGTACTTC. Translated: CASSPQDRAEGETQYF.

The rearrangement joins TRBV18 to TRBJ1-2; 7 nucleotides match TRBD1. J gave up 4 bases and V 5 bases, and 10 bases lay outside the gene matches. The germline CDR1 and CDR2 sequences are KGHSH and LQKENI. CDR3 length: 15 amino acids. The CDR3 sequence: CASSSTGDGSYGYTF. The CDR3 nucleotides are TGTGCCAGCTCATCTACAGGGGACGGGAGCTATGGCTACACCTTC.

This clone was detected once. The rearrangement links TRBV2 to TRBJ1-5; TRBD1 aligns across 11 bases. CDR1 is SNHLY and CDR2 is FYNNEI in the germline V gene. This CDR3 has 18 amino acids. V trimming: 4 bases; J trimming: 5 bases; junction bases outside the gene matches: 13. CDR3: CASSGSRGRTGGYQPQHF. DNA of the CDR3: TGTGCCAGCAGTGGATCTCGGGGCAGGACAGGGGGCTATCAGCCCCAGCATTTT.

This rearrangement joins TRBV7-2 to TRBJ2-7; the D is unclear. The CDR3 length is 12 residues. The germline V gene encodes CDR1 SGHTA and CDR2 FQGNSA. V was pared by 2 bases and J by 4 bases, with 6 bases between. CDR3 in amino acids: CASSLMSYEQYF. In DNA, the CDR3 is TGTGCCAGCAGCTTAATGAGTTACGAGCAGTACTTC.

The genes are TRBV7-6 and TRBJ2-1; 11 bases fit TRBD2. The length of the CDR3 is 16 residues. With V trimmed by 5 bases and J by 4 bases, 7 bases remained unmatched. CDR1 and CDR2 from the germline V gene are SGHVS and FNYEAQ. This CDR3 is CASSGGTSGIYNEQFF. DNA of the CDR3: TGTGCCAGCAGCGGCGGGACTAGCGGCATTTACAATGAGCAGTTCTTC.

Details on this clone: Other nucleotide sequences in the sample specify the same CDR3. The chain recombines TRBV12-3 or TRBV12-4 with TRBJ1-2; D is uncertain. CDR3 length: 13 amino acids. Trimming took 1 base from V and 2 from J, leaving 5 bases between them. DNA of the CDR3: TGTGCCAGCAGTTTAGGAGGGAACTATGGCTACACCTTC. Encoded protein: CASSLGGNYGYTF.

The rearrangement uses TRBV2 and TRBJ2-2, with D perhaps matching TRBD1 (5 bases). Trimming cost V 6 bases and J 8 bases, with 13 bases left between them. The CDR3 is made up of 13 amino acids. In germline, CDR1 is SNHLY, CDR2 FYNNEI. The CDR3 is CASRRQTEGELFF. As DNA, the CDR3 is TGTGCCAGCAGGAGACAGACTGAGGGGGAGCTGTTTTTT.

The J gene is TRBJ2-7, the V gene TRBV6-2 or TRBV6-3; D is perhaps TRBD1 (6 bases). CDR3 length: 11 residues. The germline V gene encodes CDR1 MNHEY and CDR2 SVGEGT. Trimming left V 5 bases short and J 6 bases short, with 8 bases between. The CDR3 loop reads CASSQGSEQYF. DNA of the CDR3: TGTGCCAGCAGTCAGGGGAGCGAGCAGTACTTC.

The chain is built from TRBV11-2 and TRBJ1-3; a possible D gene is TRBD1 (5 bases). Trimming shortened V by 6 bases and J by 2 bases, and 11 bases separated the two germline ends. The CDR3 is 14 amino acids. Germline V lookup: CDR1 SGHAT, CDR2 FQNNGV. The CDR3 coding sequence is TGTGCCAGCAGGATGCAGGGAACTGGAAACACCATATATTTT. This translates into CASRMQGTGNTIYF. The variable domain in full, with the rest retrieved from reference TRBV11-2 and TRBJ1-3, is EAGVAQSPRYKIIEKRQSVAFWCNPISGHATLYWYQQILGQGPKLLIQFQNNGVVDDSQLPKDRFSAERLKGVDSTLKIQPAKLEDSAVYLCASRMQGTGNTIYFGEGSWLTVV.

J is TRBJ2-1 and V is TRBV7-6, with TRBD1 matching 7 bases. Germline trimming cut 4 bases from V and 4 bases from J; bases unmatched to any gene: 13. This CDR3 has 17 amino acids. Germline V CDR1 and CDR2: SGHVS, FNYEAQ. The chain's CDR3 is CASSYNIEGAPYNEQFF. CDR3 DNA: TGTGCCAGCAGCTATAATATCGAGGGGGCTCCTTACAATGAGCAGTTCTTC. Drawing the rest from reference TRBV7-6 and TRBJ2-1, the complete variable domain is GAGVSQSPRYKVTKRGQDVALRCDPISGHVSLYWYRQALGQGPEFLTYFNYEAQQDKSGLPNDRFSAERPEGSISTLTIQRTEQRDSAMYRCASSYNIEGAPYNEQFFGPGTRLTVL.